These 29 T cell receptor beta chains share one sample of origin, sequenced in a study of control samples from healthy donors and cancer patients. TCRdb's table, derived via immunoSEQ multiplex PCR, lists solely in-frame clones and lacks some. The sample holds more than 75,000 clones, about 87% seen once. The sample comprised PBMCs. Receptor source: a woman aged 55-75 years with head and neck cancer.

The chain recombines TRBV2 with TRBJ2-7; TRBD1 aligns across 7 bases. CDR1 is SNHLY, CDR2 FYNNEI, per germline. CDR3 length: 13 amino acids. With V trimmed by 6 bases and J by 6 bases, 8 bases remained unmatched. The CDR3 region is CASSRTGFGEQYF. In nucleotides, the CDR3 is TGTGCCAGCAGCAGGACAGGCTTCGGCGAGCAGTACTTC.

This clone was picked up a small number of times. The rearrangement links TRBV9 to TRBJ2-7; D uncertain. Germline V gene sequence: CDR1 SGDLS, CDR2 YYNGEE. V lost 1 base to trimming and J lost 1 base, with 9 bases between them. The CDR3 consists of 14 residues. The CDR3 loop reads CASSVRFESYEQYF. CDR3 in DNA: TGTGCCAGCAGCGTACGTTTCGAGTCCTACGAGCAGTACTTC.

This clone has more than one count but fewer than ten. This sequence joins TRBV19 and TRBJ1-3; D might be TRBD1 (6 bases). This CDR3 has 15 residues. With 7 bases removed from V and 3 bases from J, the gap between germline ends came to 16 bases. Per the germline V gene, CDR1 is LNHDA and CDR2 is SQIVND (reference sequence). The CDR3 loop is CASMVQGFGGNTIYF. The CDR3 nucleotides read TGTGCCAGTATGGTTCAGGGGTTTGGTGGAAACACCATATATTTT.

The chain links TRBV28 to TRBJ2-5, with 7 bases matching TRBD1. Per the germline V gene, CDR1 is MDHEN and CDR2 is SYDVKM. This CDR3 has 12 amino acids. V was pared by 11 bases and J by 3 bases, with 6 bases of the junction left unmatched. The DNA of the CDR3 is TGTGCCGTTCCGGGACAGAAAGAGACCCAGTACTTC. Protein product: CAVPGQKETQYF.

The chain employs TRBV5-1 and TRBJ2-7, with TRBD1 identical over 8 bases. Looked up from germline, CDR1 is SGHRS and CDR2 is YFSETQ. V dropped 1 base and J dropped 5; count of bases not matched to a gene: 5. The CDR3 consists of 14 residues. As DNA, the CDR3 is TGCGCCAGCAGCTTGCGGGGACAGGACGACGAGCAGTACTTC. Its translation is CASSLRGQDDEQYF. The complete variable domain, with remaining parts taken from reference TRBV5-1 and TRBJ2-7, reads KAGVTQTPRYLIKTRGQQVTLSCSPISGHRSVSWYQQTPGQGLQFLFEYFSETQRNKGNFPGRFSGRQFSNSRSEMNVSTLELGDSALYLCASSLRGQDDEQYFGPGTRLTVT.

The chain uses TRBV6-5 and TRBJ2-3; no clear D. This CDR3 comprises 10 residues. CDR1 and CDR2 (germline): MNHEY, SVGAGI. Trimming shortened V by 8 bases and J by 7 bases, and 7 bases separated the two germline ends. CDR3 bases: TGTGCCAGCTCCGGCTATACGCAGTATTTT. The encoded protein is CASSGYTQYF.

V gene TRBV7-9 combines with J gene TRBJ2-5; tentative D call: TRBD1 (5 bases). Trimming shortened V by 2 bases and J by 4 bases, and 14 bases separated the two germline ends. The CDR3 is 15 amino acids. In germline, CDR1 is SEHNR, CDR2 FQNEAQ (reference sequence). The CDR3 sequence is CASSLFLGRAETQYF. The CDR3 nucleotides read TGTGCCAGCAGCTTATTCCTAGGCAGGGCAGAGACCCAGTACTTC. Using reference TRBV7-9 and TRBJ2-5 for the parts outside the CDR3, the full variable domain is DTGVSQNPRHKITKRGQNVTFRCDPISEHNRLYWYRQTLGQGPEFLTYFQNEAQLEKSRLLSDRFSAERPKGSFSTLEIQRTEQGDSAMYLCASSLFLGRAETQYFGPGTRLLVL.

The chain employs TRBV9 and TRBJ2-1; 8 positions agree with TRBD2. This CDR3 region has 14 residues. Trimming took 2 bases from V and 7 from J; bases not matched to a gene: 5. Per the germline V gene, CDR1 is SGDLS and CDR2 is YYNGEE. The CDR3 DNA reads as TGTGCCAGCAGCGTTCTTGGGACTAGAAATGAGCAGTTCTTC. Translation: CASSVLGTRNEQFF.

The chain combines TRBV28 with TRBJ2-3; D is ambiguous. The germline gives CDR1 MDHEN, CDR2 SYDVKM. Trimming pared 2 bases from V and 7 bases from J, leaving 10 bases between. The CDR3 is made up of 13 amino acids. The CDR3 DNA is TGTGCCAGCAGTTTAGCGTACGTAAATACGCAGTATTTT. Its translation: CASSLAYVNTQYF.

The V call is TRBV9, the J call TRBJ2-1; 11 nucleotides align to TRBD2. The CDR3 is 15 residues long. Germline trimming cut 3 bases from V and 8 bases from J; bases unmatched to any gene: 7. Germline CDR1 and CDR2: SGDLS and YYNGEE. The CDR3 DNA reads as TGTGCCAGCAGCGGTACTAGCGGGAGAGGTGATGAGCAGTTCTTC. It codes for CASSGTSGRGDEQFF.

The rearrangement joins TRBV6-5 to TRBJ2-7; D is ambiguous. Trimming left V 4 bases short and J 0 bases short, with 16 bases between. Germline CDR1 reads MNHEY; CDR2 reads SVGAGI. CDR3 length: 16 amino acids. The CDR3 region has the DNA TGTGCCAGCAGTTCCATCCCCACTGGCAGCTCCTACGAGCAGTACTTC. Amino acids: CASSSIPTGSSYEQYF.

J is TRBJ2-7 and V is TRBV7-2; D is undetermined. The CDR3 is made up of 13 amino acids. Germline CDR1 and CDR2: SGHTA and FQGNSA. Trimming took 0 bases from V and 3 from J, leaving 6 bases between them. The DNA for the CDR3 is TGTGCCAGCAGCTTAGCTCTATACTACGAGCAGTACTTC. Translated, it gives CASSLALYYEQYF.

V and J are TRBV29-1 and TRBJ2-5; D call uncertain. The CDR3 consists of 11 residues. Germline V gives CDR1 SQVTM, CDR2 ANQGSEA. The ends were cut back, 3 bases at V and 5 bases at J, with 7 bases in the middle. CDR3 nucleotides: TGCAGCGTTGATAGGGCGGAGACCCAGTACTTC. Translating gives CSVDRAETQYF. The entire variable domain, with the rest obtained from reference TRBV29-1 and TRBJ2-5, is as follows: SAVISQKPSRDICQRGTSLTIQCQVDSQVTMMFWYRQQPGQSLTLIATANQGSEATYESGFVIDKFPISRPNLTFSTLTVSNMSPEDSSIYLCSVDRAETQYFGPGTRLLVL.

The sample holds a few counts of this clone. This rearrangement joins TRBV5-1 to TRBJ2-3, with D possibly being TRBD1 or TRBD2 (5 bases each). This CDR3 contains 15 residues. V was shortened by 7 bases and J by 2 bases, with 17 bases between the two germline ends. The germline V gene has CDR1 SGHRS and CDR2 YFSETQ. CDR3 in DNA: TGCGCCAGCGGGAGTAGGACTGGACACACAGATACGCAGTATTTT. The encoded protein is CASGSRTGHTDTQYF.

The chain couples TRBV5-5 to TRBJ2-2; D possibly corresponds to TRBD2 (6 bases). Germline loops: CDR1 SGHKS, CDR2 YYEKEE (reference sequence). The length of the CDR3 is 16 residues. Between the trimmed V and J ends, which lost 4 bases and 4 bases, there was a span of 17 bases. The DNA of the CDR3 is TGTGCCAGCAGCCCGGGACTCAACGCGGGCACCGGGGAGCTGTTTTTT. This gives the protein CASSPGLNAGTGELFF.

J is TRBJ2-5 and V is TRBV27; D call uncertain. Germline values: CDR1 MNHEY, CDR2 SMNVEV (reference sequence). This CDR3 is built from 13 residues. With 2 bases removed from V and 3 bases from J, the gap between germline ends came to 7 bases. The CDR3 DNA is TGTGCCAGCAGTTTAAGGCCAAAAGAGACCCAGTACTTC. Encoded protein: CASSLRPKETQYF.

The chain links TRBV5-4 to TRBJ2-7; 12 bases map to TRBD2. Germline V gene lookup returns CDR1 SGHNT and CDR2 YYREEE (reference sequence). Losses at the gene ends were 4 bases for V and 3 bases for J; bases not matched to a gene: 11. The CDR3 has 17 amino acids. The CDR3 DNA is TGTGCCAGCAGCCAAAACGGACTAGCGGGAACAAGCTACGAGCAGTACTTC. It codes for CASSQNGLAGTSYEQYF.

This chain joins TRBV4-2 and TRBJ2-2; D uncertain. Trimming pared 0 bases from V and 1 base from J, leaving 15 bases between. The CDR3 length is 18 residues. Germline CDR1 reads LGHNA; CDR2 reads YNFKEQ. This CDR3 is CASSQDVLGPWNTGELFF. In nucleotides, the CDR3 is TGTGCCAGCAGCCAAGATGTCCTTGGCCCGTGGAACACCGGGGAGCTGTTTTTT.

This chain uses TRBV10-2 with TRBJ2-2; the D gene could be TRBD1 or TRBD2 (5 bases each). This CDR3 is built from 14 residues. V lost 8 bases and J lost 4, with 14 bases in between. Germline assignment: CDR1 WSHSY and CDR2 SAAADI. The CDR3 DNA reads TGCGCCAGCCTCGGGGCCTGGGGCACCGGGGAGCTGTTTTTT. Amino acids: CASLGAWGTGELFF.

This clone was found once. The gene calls are TRBV7-8 and TRBJ2-7; unclear D gene. The germline V gene encodes CDR1 SGHVS and CDR2 FQNEAQ. Between the trimmed V and J ends, which lost 5 bases and 5 bases, there was a span of 19 bases. This CDR3 is 15 amino acids long. CDR3 in DNA: TGTGCCAGCAGCGCTTCTCTGGGTGGTTCGGACGAGCAGTACTTC. Protein: CASSASLGGSDEQYF.

This clone has only a few counts. This sequence joins TRBV21-1 and TRBJ1-5; TRBD1 is the table's D call and was not checked against the DNA. TRBV21-1 is given as a pseudogene. CDR3 length equals 14 residues. CDR3 nucleotides: TGTGCCAGCAGCAAGAGACAGGGCGATCAGCCCCAGCATTTT. Translated, it gives CASSKRQGDQPQHF.

The rearrangement links TRBV19 to TRBJ1-1; 8 nucleotides match TRBD1. Germline assignment: CDR1 LNHDA and CDR2 SQIVND (reference sequence). V was pared by 5 bases and J by 6 bases, with 8 bases of the junction left unmatched. This CDR3 has 14 residues. Here the CDR3 DNA reads TGTGCCAGTAGTGGGCAGGGGGCGCATTCTGAAGCTTTCTTT. Protein sequence: CASSGQGAHSEAFF.

The chain combines TRBV9 with TRBJ2-3, with 9 bases matching TRBD2. This CDR3 has 15 amino acids. Germline V gene data show CDR1 as SGDLS and CDR2 as YYNGEE. V lost 4 bases, J lost 1 base, and 4 bases stayed unmatched. For the CDR3, the DNA is TGTGCCAGCAGCCCCGCGGGAGGGGGCACAGATACGCAGTATTTT. It specifies CASSPAGGGTDTQYF.

J is TRBJ2-3 and V is TRBV19; tentative D call: TRBD2 (6 bases). The CDR3 is made up of 16 amino acids. Germline CDR1 is LNHDA and CDR2 is SQIVND (reference sequence). V was trimmed by 0 bases and J by 1 base, leaving 11 bases between them. This CDR3 is CASSIEASAGTDTQYF. As DNA, the CDR3 is TGTGCCAGTAGTATAGAGGCTAGCGCGGGCACAGATACGCAGTATTTT. Based on the CDR3 plus reference TRBV19 and TRBJ2-3, the full variable domain is DGGITQSPKYLFRKEGQNVTLSCEQNLNHDAMYWYRQDPGQGLRLIYYSQIVNDFQKGDIAEGYSVSREKKESFPLTVTSAQKNPTAFYLCASSIEASAGTDTQYFGPGTRLTVL.

V usage is TRBV30 and J usage is TRBJ2-1, with D tentatively TRBD1 or TRBD2 (5 bases each). This CDR3 has 12 residues. V dropped 4 bases and J dropped 8 bases, with 12 bases sitting between them. Germline-derived CDR1 and CDR2 are GTSNPN and SVGIG (reference sequence). This chain's CDR3 is CAWKGDRDEQFF. The DNA of the CDR3 is TGTGCCTGGAAAGGGGACCGGGATGAGCAGTTCTTC. Drawing the rest from reference TRBV30 and TRBJ2-1, the complete variable domain is SQTIHQWPATLVQPVGSPLSLECTVEGTSNPNLYWYRQAAGRGLQLLFYSVGIGQISSEVPQNLSASRPQDRQFILSSKKLLLSDSGFYLCAWKGDRDEQFFGPGTRLTVL.

With respect to this clone: At one boundary the junction diverges from the germline segment, which might be a read error. The chain uses TRBV7-7 and TRBJ2-3; 13 bases fit TRBD2. The CDR3 runs to 19 residues. The germline CDR1 and CDR2 sequences are SSHAT and FNYEAQ (reference sequence). CDR3 region: CASSFGGLAGEVLSDTQYF. CDR3 DNA sequence: TGTGCTAGCAGCTTTGGTGGACTAGCGGGAGAGGTCCTATCAGATACGCAGTATTTT.

V and J are TRBV19 and TRBJ1-5, with TRBD1 as a possible D gene (5 bases). Per germline, CDR1 LNHDA and CDR2 SQIVND (reference sequence). Deletions cut 4 bases from V and 10 bases from J, with 17 bases between. The CDR3 has 14 amino acids. The CDR3 spells CASSNGGAWEPQHF. The DNA of the CDR3 is TGTGCCAGTAGTAACGGAGGGGCTTGGGAACCCCAGCATTTT.

The chain links TRBV14 to TRBJ2-7; D is uncertain. The CDR3 length is 12 residues. Germline CDR1 is SGHDN and CDR2 is FVKESK. V was clipped by 2 bases and J by 2 bases, with 4 bases between them. The CDR3 here is CASSQLTYEQYF. In nucleotides, the CDR3 is TGTGCCAGCAGCCAACTAACCTACGAGCAGTACTTC.

The CDR3 DNA follows: TGTGCCAGCAGTGTAAGGAGGGAACAGCCCCAGCATTTT. This codes for CASSVRREQPQHF. V is TRBV2 and J is TRBJ1-5; D not resolved. The germline gives CDR1 SNHLY, CDR2 FYNNEI. Trimming stripped 4 bases from V and 7 bases from J, with 11 bases between. The CDR3 totals 13 residues.